A single sample gave rise to the 26 T cell receptor beta chains below, sequenced in a study of T cells in Graves' hyperthyroidism and ophthalmopathy. RNA transcripts provided the source from which TCR beta CDR3 regions were amplified. HTBI primers were employed in a first-round RT-PCR of the TCR CDR3. MiXCR was run by TCRdb on the multiplex PCR reads, yielding one entry per CDR3 protein. The sample yields roughly 840,000 distinct CDR3 sequences, over 35% seen once. Sequenced sample: blood. These receptors were collected from a man aged 18 to 30 with Graves' hyperthyroidism.

The V call is TRBV19, the J call TRBJ1-1, with D unclear. CDR3 size: 13 residues. Looked up from germline, CDR1 is LNHDA and CDR2 is SQIVND (reference sequence). V lost 6 bases to trimming and J lost 2 bases, with 10 bases between them. CDR3 sequence reads: CASRWLGNTEAFF. The DNA for the CDR3 is TGTGCCAGTAGATGGCTCGGCAACACTGAAGCTTTCTTT.

The chain carries TRBV7-3 and TRBJ1-6; D is uncertain. CDR1 is SGHTA and CDR2 is FQGTGA in the germline V gene. The CDR3 sequence is 16 residues long. Trimming cost V 4 bases and J 12 bases, with 22 bases left between them. Here the CDR3 DNA reads TGTGCCAGCAGCTACATCAATTCTGGGGAACTTCGACCCCTCCACTTT. This gives the protein CASSYINSGELRPLHF.

This chain uses TRBV9 with TRBJ1-5; D unresolved. V was shortened by 2 bases and J by 11 bases, with 14 bases between the two germline ends. CDR3 size: 13 residues. CDR1 and CDR2 from the germline V gene are SGDLS and YYNGEE. The CDR3 here is CASSVGGQETQHF. DNA for the CDR3: TGTGCCAGCAGCGTCGGCGGGCAAGAGACCCAGCATTTT.

This clonotype was detected only a few times. This sequence joins TRBV7-8 and TRBJ2-5; 8 bases line up with TRBD1. The germline CDR1 and CDR2 sequences are SGHVS and FQNEAQ. The V and J ends lost 5 bases and 1 base, in that order; junction bases with no gene match: 9. The CDR3 consists of 16 residues. CDR3 sequence: CASSPTSTGAQETQYF. In DNA, the CDR3 is TGTGCCAGCAGCCCCACGTCGACAGGGGCCCAAGAGACCCAGTACTTC.

The V and J genes are TRBV6-1 and TRBJ1-4, with 8 bases aligning to TRBD1. Germline CDR1 and CDR2: MNHNS and SASEGT. The J segment lost 8 bases and the V segment lost 0 bases, leaving 5 bases of the junction unmatched. The CDR3 runs to 15 residues. For the CDR3, the DNA is TGTGCCAGCAGTGAAGCACCTACAGGGGGGGAAAAACTGTTTTTT. As protein: CASSEAPTGGEKLFF.

The chain has TRBV20-1 and TRBJ2-5; D is uncertain. Germline values: CDR1 DFQATT, CDR2 SNEGSKA (reference sequence). Trimming took off 6 bases at V and 5 bases at J, with 19 bases between the two ends. The CDR3 runs 14 residues. For the CDR3, the DNA is TGCAGTGCCAGCAGTGGTGACTCTTGGGAGACCCAGTACTTC. Translation gives CSASSGDSWETQYF.

Details on this clonotype: With a much larger clone just one base away, this may be a read error. This chain links TRBV29-1 with TRBJ2-3; D unresolved. The length of the CDR3 is 12 residues. The V gene lost 4 bases and the J gene lost 0 bases, with 5 bases spanning the gap. In germline, CDR1 is SQVTM, CDR2 ANQGSEA. The CDR3 bases are TGCAGCGTTGCTTATAGCACAGATACGCAGTATTTT. Protein: CSVAYSTDTQYF.

This clonotype was seen a few times. The V and J genes are TRBV12-3 or TRBV12-4 and TRBJ2-5; D is undetermined. V was pared by 4 bases and J by 1 base, with 10 bases between. The CDR3 consists of 14 residues. The CDR3 region has the DNA TGTGCCAGCAGTTATGGTGGTCCCCAAGAGACCCAGTACTTC. Encoded protein: CASSYGGPQETQYF.

This clonotype was observed at least ten times. The CDR3 loop is CASSSWRDGTEAFF. Here the CDR3 DNA reads TGTGCCAGCAGCTCATGGCGTGACGGCACTGAAGCTTTCTTT. The genes are TRBV7-9 and TRBJ1-1; D is ambiguous. The CDR3 totals 14 residues. The V end lost 4 bases, the J end lost 4 bases, and 13 bases lay between the germline ends. Germline values: CDR1 SEHNR, CDR2 FQNEAQ (reference sequence).

The chain employs TRBV29-1 and TRBJ1-2; the match to TRBD1 covers 7 bases. After removal of 8 bases from V and 4 bases from J, the junction contained 10 bases not matched to a gene. This CDR3 is 13 amino acids long. Per germline, CDR1 SQVTM and CDR2 ANQGSEA. The CDR3 protein is CSTQTGLGYGYTF. The CDR3 nucleotides are TGCAGCACTCAGACAGGGTTGGGCTATGGCTACACCTTC.

V gene TRBV6-1 combines with J gene TRBJ1-4; D ambiguous. The CDR3 consists of 14 residues. Germline V lookup: CDR1 MNHNS, CDR2 SASEGT. Deletions cut 1 base from V and 6 bases from J, with 9 bases between. The CDR3, as DNA: TGTGCCAGCAGTGAAGTCAAGGGTGATGAAAAACTGTTTTTT. This sequence encodes CASSEVKGDEKLFF.

Of note for this clonotype: The junction differs from germline at one of its ends, possibly a read error. The rearrangement uses TRBV4-1 and TRBJ2-5; D assignment may be TRBD1 or TRBD2 (6 bases each). CDR3 length: 17 residues. The germline CDR1 and CDR2 sequences are MGHRA and YSYEKL. The CDR3 protein is CASSHPGPSVRGETQYF. The CDR3 region has the DNA TGTGCCAGCAGCCATCCGGGCCCTAGCGTAAGGGGGGAGACCCAGTACTTC.

V is TRBV2 and J is TRBJ2-7, with D maybe TRBD1 (6 bases). The CDR3 loop spans 17 amino acids. CDR1 and CDR2 (germline): SNHLY, FYNNEI. Trimming cost V 5 bases and J 0 bases, with 20 bases left between them. The CDR3 coding sequence is TGTGCCAGCAGTCCCCTCTTTGGACAGTCCCTCTCCTACGAGCAGTACTTC. Amino acids: CASSPLFGQSLSYEQYF.

This clonotype appeared many times. The junction departs from the called germline gene at one end, perhaps through a read error. This chain joins TRBV7-9 and TRBJ1-1, with D possibly matching TRBD1 (5 bases). From germline, CDR1 is SEHNR and CDR2 FQNEAQ (reference sequence). This CDR3 spans 13 amino acids. The CDR3 sequence: CASTSPLTADAFF. In DNA, the CDR3 is TGTGCCAGCACCTCACCCCTGACAGCTGATGCTTTCTTT.

A remark on this clonotype: A much larger clone sits a single nucleotide away, making a read error possible. The chain carries TRBV29-1 and TRBJ2-7, with D unresolved. The CDR3 covers 13 residues. Deletions cut 0 bases from V and 3 bases from J, with 9 bases between. Germline CDR1 and CDR2: SQVTM and ANQGSEA. CDR3 in DNA: TGCAGCGTTGAAGACGGCAGCCTCTACGAGCAGTACTTC. This sequence encodes CSVEDGSLYEQYF.

This clonotype was recorded at least ten times. This CDR3 is CASIGTGIVEAFF. The DNA for the CDR3 is TGTGCCAGCATTGGGACAGGGATTGTGGAAGCTTTCTTT. This chain connects TRBV2 to TRBJ1-1; 9 bases align to TRBD1. The junction had 8 bases not matched to a gene; V was cut back by 7 bases and J by 8 bases. The CDR3 is made up of 13 amino acids. CDR1 is SNHLY, CDR2 FYNNEI, per germline.

The chain joins TRBV12-3 or TRBV12-4 to TRBJ1-1; D gene uncertain. CDR3 length equals 11 residues. V was clipped by 3 bases and J by 11 bases, with 10 bases between them. The DNA of the CDR3 is TGTGCCAGCAGTTTCGAGGGTACGGCTTTCTTT. Residues: CASSFEGTAFF.

This clonotype has only a few counts. The chain couples TRBV20-1 to TRBJ2-5; no clear D gene. Per germline, CDR1 DFQATT and CDR2 SNEGSKA (reference sequence). The CDR3 covers 13 residues. V lost 3 bases, J lost 1 base, and 9 bases lay in between. For the CDR3, the DNA is TGCAGTGCTAGTAGTAAGCTCCAAGAGACCCAGTACTTC. Amino acids: CSASSKLQETQYF.

This clonotype was counted only a few times. The germline gene is not matched at one end of the junction; a read error may be the cause. The chain uses TRBV7-2 and TRBJ1-1, with D possibly being TRBD1 (6 bases). Germline CDR1 reads SGHTA; CDR2 reads FQGNSA. CDR3 size: 16 residues. The CDR3 reads CASSPSRWGAHTEAFF. The DNA of the CDR3 is TGCGCCAGCAGCCCCTCCCGATGGGGGGCCCACACTGAAGCTTTCTTT. Full variable domain (missing parts from reference TRBV7-2 and TRBJ1-1): GAGVSQSPSNKVTEKGKDVELRCDPISGHTALYWYRQSLGQGLEFLIYFQGNSAPDKSGLPSDRFSAERTGGSVSTLTIQRTQQEDSAVYLCASSPSRWGAHTEAFFGQGTRLTVV.

In its sample, this clonotype was seen many times. The CDR3 is CATSRDWTGTEAFF. The DNA for the CDR3 is TGTGCCACCAGCAGAGATTGGACCGGGACTGAAGCTTTCTTT. The chain joins TRBV15 to TRBJ1-1; D remains unclear. The length of the CDR3 is 14 residues. V was pared by 0 bases and J by 5 bases, with 10 bases between. Germline assignment: CDR1 LNHNV and CDR2 YYDKDF (reference sequence).

The CDR3 sequence is CASSQEAGANYGYTF. CDR3 in DNA: TGCGCCAGCAGCCAAGAGGCGGGAGCTAACTATGGCTACACCTTC. V usage is TRBV4-1 and J usage is TRBJ1-2, with unresolved D. The CDR3 contains 15 residues. Germline CDR1 MGHRA, CDR2 YSYEKL. The germline V and J ends were trimmed by 0 bases and 0 bases, with 8 bases remaining between them.

In this sample, this clonotype turned up many times. Here the CDR3 DNA reads TGTGCCATCAGTCACCCCGGGGAGAGGGACGAGCAGTACTTC. It specifies CAISHPGERDEQYF. V usage is TRBV10-3 and J usage is TRBJ2-7; D may be TRBD2 (5 bases). Trimming cost V 5 bases and J 5 bases, with 16 bases left between them. Germline V CDR1 and CDR2: ENHRY, SYGVKD. The CDR3 totals 14 residues.

The J gene is TRBJ2-5, the V gene TRBV7-9; D is possibly TRBD2 (5 bases). Germline assignment: CDR1 SEHNR and CDR2 FQNEAQ (reference sequence). The length of the CDR3 is 14 residues. The ends were cut back, 8 bases at V and 4 bases at J, with 17 bases in the middle. The CDR3 here is CASAVGEIRETQYF. Here the CDR3 DNA reads TGTGCCAGCGCGGTCGGGGAAATTAGAGAGACCCAGTACTTC.

This clonotype has a count of ten or more. This chain links TRBV7-2 with TRBJ1-6; no reliable D call. Per germline, CDR1 SGHTA and CDR2 FQGNSA. The CDR3 loop spans 13 amino acids. The V gene lost 3 bases and the J gene lost 11 bases, with 11 bases spanning the gap. This CDR3 reads CASSFLVAAPLHF. The DNA of the CDR3 is TGTGCCAGCAGCTTTTTAGTGGCCGCACCCCTCCACTTT.

This clonotype has a count of ten or more. The rearrangement joins TRBV15 to TRBJ1-1; possibly TRBD1 for D (5 bases). V dropped 0 bases and J dropped 11 bases, with 13 bases sitting between them. The length of the CDR3 is 13 residues. Germline V lookup: CDR1 LNHNV, CDR2 YYDKDF (reference sequence). The CDR3 is CATSRDVGVVAFF. The CDR3 nucleotides are TGTGCCACCAGCAGAGATGTAGGGGTCGTGGCTTTCTTT. The entire variable domain, with the rest obtained from reference TRBV15 and TRBJ1-1, is as follows: DAMVIQNPRYQVTQFGKPVTLSCSQTLNHNVMYWYQQKSSQAPKLLFHYYDKDFNNEADTPDNFQSRRPNTSFCFLDIRSPGLGDTAMYLCATSRDVGVVAFFGQGTRLTVV.

V and J are TRBV14 and TRBJ2-7; the match to TRBD2 covers 7 bases. The CDR3 is made up of 15 amino acids. V lost 5 bases to trimming and J lost 3 bases; unmatched junction nucleotides: 10. CDR1 and CDR2 (germline): SGHDN, FVKESK. Written as DNA, the CDR3 is TGTGCCAGCAGCGGAGCGGGACTCGCTATCTACGAGCAGTACTTC. This gives the protein CASSGAGLAIYEQYF. The variable domain in full, with the rest retrieved from reference TRBV14 and TRBJ2-7, is EAGVTQFPSHSVIEKGQTVTLRCDPISGHDNLYWYRRVMGKEIKFLLHFVKESKQDESGMPNNRFLAERTGGTYSTLKVQPAELEDSGVYFCASSGAGLAIYEQYFGPGTRLTVT.